This TCR beta chain came from a study of blood T cell repertoires in COVID-19. Study-wide background: The United States, Italy and Spain supplied acute and convalescent COVID-19 samples. PBMCs, B-cell-depleted T cells, or T cells were the source of the cDNA or gDNA that made up the material.

In the study's own analysis: Amplification with reference gene primers provided the estimates of nucleated cell counts. Method: immunoSEQ multiplex PCR; TCRdb's copy keeps in-frame clones and lacks some. V, J and clone size derive from that table, while D and trimming were established from the DNA sequence. The table shows under 200,000 clones, with 88% occurring only once. This CDR3 has 14 residues. Trimming removed 2 bases at V and 7 bases at J, with 12 bases between. Germline V gene lookup returns CDR1 MGHRA and CDR2 YSYEKL. The material sequenced was peripheral blood. The chain employs TRBV4-1 and TRBJ1-3; D ambiguous. This sequence originates from a man younger than 30 with active or convalescent COVID-19. The CDR3 region has the DNA TGCGCCAGCAGCCAATGGCAGAGCGTTAACACCATATATTTT. Its protein is CASSQWQSVNTIYF.